These 21 T cell receptor beta chains came from one sample sequenced in a study of blood T cell repertoires in COVID-19. Method: immunoSEQ multiplex PCR; TCRdb's copy keeps in-frame clones and lacks some. The sample includes approximately 210,000 clones, roughly 82% of them seen just once. The specimen sequenced was PBMCs or T cells enriched from blood (not recorded which). These receptors all come from a man aged 35 to 55 who had recovered from COVID-19.

V and J are TRBV6-5 and TRBJ2-7, with 7 bases lining up with TRBD2. The CDR3 runs 14 residues. V lost 6 bases, J lost 4 bases, and 9 bases stayed unmatched. Germline-derived CDR1 and CDR2 are MNHEY and SVGAGI. The CDR3 is CASSSSSGPYEQYV. The CDR3 nucleotides are TGTGCCAGCAGCTCCTCTAGCGGACCTTACGAGCAGTACGTC.

This clone showed up just a few times. The rearrangement links TRBV28 to TRBJ1-3; the D gene is possibly TRBD1 (5 bases). Deletions cut 5 bases from V and 5 bases from J, with 10 bases between. The CDR3 totals 13 residues. Germline CDR1 and CDR2: MDHEN and SYDVKM. For the CDR3, the DNA is TGTGCCAGCAGTCCGGCGGGGCGAAACACCATATATTTT. Translated: CASSPAGRNTIYF.

This rearrangement joins TRBV7-2 to TRBJ1-3, with 9 bases that match TRBD1. V lost 6 bases and J lost 0; bases outside the gene matches: 6. The V gene's germline CDR1 is SGHTA and CDR2 FQGNSA. The CDR3 is 16 residues long. The CDR3 DNA is TGTGCCAGCAGGCTGACAGGGGGTTTCTCTGGAAACACCATATATTTT. Encoded protein: CASRLTGGFSGNTIYF.

This clone has only one observation. The chain combines TRBV3-1 (or the pseudogene TRBV3-2) with TRBJ2-7; 13 positions match TRBD2. After removal of 4 bases from V and 6 bases from J, the junction contained 3 bases not matched to a gene. This CDR3 comprises 14 residues. Germline assignment: CDR1 LGHDT and CDR2 YNNKEL (reference sequence). In DNA, the CDR3 is TGTGCCAGCAGCCTAGGGACTAGCGGGACCGAGCAGTACTTC. Translation gives CASSLGTSGTEQYF.

The chain couples TRBV7-2 to TRBJ1-1; 8 positions match TRBD1. The CDR3 has 14 residues. J was trimmed by 8 bases and V by 6 bases; bases with no gene match: 11. Germline loops: CDR1 SGHTA, CDR2 FQGNSA. Here the CDR3 DNA reads TGTGCCAGCAGTCCTAGGACAGGGCATCGAGAAGCTTTCTTT. Translation: CASSPRTGHREAFF.

The V gene is TRBV9, the J gene TRBJ1-1; no definite D call. Trimming removed 0 bases at V and 3 bases at J, with 12 bases between. Germline V CDR1 and CDR2: SGDLS, YYNGEE. There are 15 residues in the CDR3. The CDR3 reads CASSVGIRFDTEAFF. In DNA, the CDR3 is TGTGCCAGCAGCGTAGGCATTAGATTTGACACTGAAGCTTTCTTT.

The chain couples TRBV28 to TRBJ2-3, with a weak D call TRBD2 (6 bases). Germline CDR1 is MDHEN and CDR2 is SYDVKM. V gave up 3 bases and J gave up 4 bases, with 11 bases separating them. This CDR3 spans 14 amino acids. The CDR3 bases are TGTGCCAGCAGTTTCGGAGGGGCTCCAGATACGCAGTATTTT. Its protein product is CASSFGGAPDTQYF. Full variable domain (missing parts from reference TRBV28 and TRBJ2-3): DVKVTQSSRYLVKRTGEKVFLECVQDMDHENMFWYRQDPGLGLRLIYFSYDVKMKEKGDIPEGYSVSREKKERFSLILESASTNQTSMYLCASSFGGAPDTQYFGPGTRLTVL.

This clone was seen only a few times. The rearrangement uses TRBV7-2 and TRBJ1-5; tentatively, D is TRBD1 (6 bases). With 5 bases removed from V and 8 bases from J, the gap between germline ends came to 19 bases. The CDR3 loop spans 15 amino acids. The germline gives CDR1 SGHTA, CDR2 FQGNSA. CDR3 protein: CASSPRWGGKEPQHF. CDR3 in DNA: TGTGCCAGCAGCCCGAGGTGGGGGGGCAAGGAGCCCCAGCATTTT.

The V gene is TRBV18, the J gene TRBJ1-2; TRBD1 matches 7 bases. In germline, CDR1 is KGHSH, CDR2 LQKENI. The junction had 6 bases not matched to a gene; V was cut back by 6 bases and J by 8 bases. The CDR3 covers 12 residues. CDR3 nucleotide sequence: TGTGCCAGCTCCCGACAGGGAGACGGCTACACCTTC. As protein: CASSRQGDGYTF.

The V gene is TRBV7-9, the J gene TRBJ1-2, with TRBD1 matching 10 bases. The CDR3 extends over 16 amino acids. V dropped 4 bases and J dropped 4; count of bases not matched to a gene: 9. Germline lookup yields CDR1 SEHNR and CDR2 FQNEAQ (reference sequence). DNA for the CDR3: TGTGCCAGCAGCTACGGGGGGACAGGGGAAGCCTATGGCTACACCTTC. As protein: CASSYGGTGEAYGYTF.

J is TRBJ2-3 and V is TRBV20-1; TRBD2 aligns across 9 bases. Germline values: CDR1 DFQATT, CDR2 SNEGSKA (reference sequence). The length of the CDR3 is 15 residues. With 3 bases clipped from V and 5 bases from J, the junction kept 9 bases outside the gene matches. CDR3 in amino acids: CSASGLAGAIDTQYF. The CDR3 DNA reads as TGCAGTGCTAGTGGGTTAGCGGGAGCGATAGATACGCAGTATTTT.

The chain recombines TRBV7-2 with TRBJ2-5; maybe TRBD1 (7 bases). In germline, CDR1 is SGHTA, CDR2 FQGNSA. V dropped 5 bases and J dropped 1 base, with 17 bases sitting between them. The CDR3 totals 16 residues. The CDR3 reads CASSGPRGTVQETQYF. DNA of the CDR3: TGTGCCAGCAGCGGACCACGCGGGACAGTCCAAGAGACCCAGTACTTC.

This chain connects TRBV7-2 to TRBJ1-5, with D possibly matching TRBD1 (6 bases). Between the trimmed V and J ends, which lost 5 bases and 0 bases, there was a span of 11 bases. CDR1 is SGHTA, CDR2 FQGNSA, per germline. The CDR3 is made up of 15 amino acids. CDR3 in DNA: TGTGCCAGCAGCCCCAGGGGAAATAGCAATCAGCCCCAGCATTTT. Translation: CASSPRGNSNQPQHF.

This clone was seen a single time. The J gene is TRBJ1-1, the V gene TRBV7-2; 11 bases match TRBD1. This CDR3 spans 15 amino acids. Germline V gives CDR1 SGHTA, CDR2 FQGNSA. V gave up 4 bases and J gave up 8 bases; unmatched junction bases: 9. In DNA form, the CDR3 reads TGTGCCAGCAGCTCGCAATGGACAGGGGGCACCGAAGCTTTCTTT. This codes for CASSSQWTGGTEAFF.

This chain links TRBV5-5 with TRBJ1-4; D perhaps matches TRBD1 (5 bases). CDR3 length equals 11 residues. V was shortened by 2 bases and J by 10 bases, with 6 bases between the two germline ends. Germline V gene data show CDR1 as SGHKS and CDR2 as YYEKEE (reference sequence). The CDR3, as DNA: TGTGCCAGCAGCTTAGACAGAAAACTGTTTTTT. It is translated as CASSLDRKLFF.

This clone was seen only once. V gene TRBV11-2 combines with J gene TRBJ2-1; 7 bases align to TRBD1. Per germline, CDR1 SGHAT and CDR2 FQNNGV. The length of the CDR3 is 16 residues. Trimming at V came to 5 bases and at J to 5 bases, leaving 12 bases not matched to a gene. CDR3 in DNA: TGTGCCAGCAGCCAGCGACAGGGCCAACACGACAATGAGCAGTTCTTC. It encodes CASSQRQGQHDNEQFF.

This rearrangement joins TRBV29-1 to TRBJ1-1, with TRBD1 as a possible D gene (6 bases). The V and J ends lost 8 bases and 7 bases respectively, with 17 bases between them. CDR1 and CDR2 from the germline V gene are SQVTM and ANQGSEA. There are 12 residues in the CDR3. The CDR3 sequence is CSTNRGAGEAFF. As DNA, the CDR3 is TGCAGCACAAATCGGGGGGCCGGTGAAGCTTTCTTT.

The V call is TRBV5-4, the J call TRBJ2-1; tentatively, D is TRBD2 (6 bases). V lost 4 bases and J lost 5, with 25 bases in between. CDR3 length: 18 amino acids. Per the germline V gene, CDR1 is SGHNT and CDR2 is YYREEE (reference sequence). The CDR3 loop is CASSPTRLGTNLNNEQFF. The CDR3 bases are TGTGCCAGCAGCCCAACGCGACTAGGAACAAATTTAAACAATGAGCAGTTCTTC.

The genes are TRBV19 and TRBJ1-5; the match to TRBD1 covers 10 bases. Germline-derived CDR1 and CDR2 are LNHDA and SQIVND (reference sequence). The V segment lost 4 bases and the J segment 7 bases; nucleotides outside the gene matches: 4. The CDR3 has 14 residues. Here the CDR3 reads CASSRDRGWQPQHF. As DNA, the CDR3 is TGTGCCAGTAGTAGGGACAGGGGTTGGCAGCCCCAGCATTTT.

The J gene is TRBJ2-1, the V gene TRBV7-8; tentatively, D is TRBD2 (5 bases). The CDR3 covers 13 residues. Germline V gives CDR1 SGHVS, CDR2 FQNEAQ. V was pared by 5 bases and J by 5 bases, with 10 bases between. The DNA for the CDR3 is TGTGCCAGCAGCCGAGGGCGGAACAATGAGCAGTTCTTC. Amino acid sequence: CASSRGRNNEQFF.

V is TRBV19 and J is TRBJ2-7, with TRBD1 matching 9 bases. Trimming at V came to 7 bases and at J to 0 bases, leaving 4 bases not matched to a gene. CDR1 and CDR2 (germline): LNHDA, SQIVND (reference sequence). The CDR3 is 14 residues long. The CDR3 is CASTRDRDSYEQYF. DNA of the CDR3: TGTGCCAGTACCCGGGACAGGGACTCCTACGAGCAGTACTTC.